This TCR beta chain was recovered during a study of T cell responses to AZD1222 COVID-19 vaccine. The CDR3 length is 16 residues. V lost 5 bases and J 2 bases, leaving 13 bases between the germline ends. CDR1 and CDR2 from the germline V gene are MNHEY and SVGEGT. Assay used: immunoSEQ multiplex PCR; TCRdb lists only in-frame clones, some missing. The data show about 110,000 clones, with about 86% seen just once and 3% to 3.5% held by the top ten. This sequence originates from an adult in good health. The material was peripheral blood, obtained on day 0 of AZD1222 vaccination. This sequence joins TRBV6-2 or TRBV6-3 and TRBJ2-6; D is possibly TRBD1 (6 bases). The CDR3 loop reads CASSHRQAAGANVLTF. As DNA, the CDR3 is TGTGCCAGCAGTCACAGACAGGCGGCTGGGGCCAACGTCCTGACTTTC.